This TCR beta chain was sequenced in a study of blood T cell repertoires in COVID-19. Authors' processing steps: Cell counts per sample came from amplifying reference gene primers. Sequencing used immunoSEQ multiplex PCR; TCRdb keeps in-frame clones, though not all of them. The D gene and trimming were derived from the DNA, and the V and J assignments and clone size from that table. The sample carries roughly 190,000 clones, around 84% recorded once. V lost 3 bases, J lost 9 bases, and 9 bases lay in between. The germline V gene has CDR1 SGHNT and CDR2 YENEEA. The CDR3 is 12 amino acids. Sequenced: peripheral blood. The chain has TRBV11-3 and TRBJ2-1; no definite D call. The clonotype originates from a human donor in a cohort sampled during active COVID-19. CDR3 sequence: CASSLETGEQFF. The DNA of the CDR3 is TGTGCCAGCAGCTTGGAAACGGGTGAGCAGTTCTTC.